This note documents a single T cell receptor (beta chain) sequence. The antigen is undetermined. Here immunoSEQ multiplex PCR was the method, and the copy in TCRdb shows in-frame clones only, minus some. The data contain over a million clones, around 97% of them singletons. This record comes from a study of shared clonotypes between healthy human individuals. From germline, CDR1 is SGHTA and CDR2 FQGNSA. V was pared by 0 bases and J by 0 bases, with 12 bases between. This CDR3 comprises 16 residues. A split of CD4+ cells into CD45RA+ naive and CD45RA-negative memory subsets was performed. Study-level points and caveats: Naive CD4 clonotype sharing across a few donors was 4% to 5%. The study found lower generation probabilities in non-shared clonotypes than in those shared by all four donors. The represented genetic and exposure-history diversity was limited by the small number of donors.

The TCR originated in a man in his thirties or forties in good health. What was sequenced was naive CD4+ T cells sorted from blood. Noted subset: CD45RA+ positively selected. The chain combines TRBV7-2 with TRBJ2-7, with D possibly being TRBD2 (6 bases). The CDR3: CASSLAQGLPSYEQYF. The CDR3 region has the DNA TGTGCCAGCAGCTTAGCGCAGGGACTCCCCTCCTACGAGCAGTACTTC.